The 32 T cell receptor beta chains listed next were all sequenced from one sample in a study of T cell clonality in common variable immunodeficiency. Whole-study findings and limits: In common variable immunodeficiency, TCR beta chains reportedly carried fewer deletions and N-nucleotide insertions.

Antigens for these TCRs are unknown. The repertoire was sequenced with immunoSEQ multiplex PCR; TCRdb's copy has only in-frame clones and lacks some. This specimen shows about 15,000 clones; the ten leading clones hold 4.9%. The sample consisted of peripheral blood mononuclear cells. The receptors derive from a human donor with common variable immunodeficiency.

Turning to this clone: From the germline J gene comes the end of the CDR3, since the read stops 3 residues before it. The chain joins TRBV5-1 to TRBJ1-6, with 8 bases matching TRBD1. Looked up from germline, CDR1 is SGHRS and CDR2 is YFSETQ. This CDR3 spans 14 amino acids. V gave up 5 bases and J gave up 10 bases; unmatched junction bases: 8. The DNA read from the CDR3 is TGCGCCAGCAGTCCGGACAGGGTAGGCTCACCC. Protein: CASSPDRVGSP. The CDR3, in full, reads CASSPDRVGSPLHF.

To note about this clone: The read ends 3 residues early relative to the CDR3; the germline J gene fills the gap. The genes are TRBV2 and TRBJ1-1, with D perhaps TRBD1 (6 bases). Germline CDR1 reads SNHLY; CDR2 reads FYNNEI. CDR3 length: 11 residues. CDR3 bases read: TGTGCCAGCAGGGAGGACAGAAAA. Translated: CASREDRK. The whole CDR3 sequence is CASREDRKAFF.

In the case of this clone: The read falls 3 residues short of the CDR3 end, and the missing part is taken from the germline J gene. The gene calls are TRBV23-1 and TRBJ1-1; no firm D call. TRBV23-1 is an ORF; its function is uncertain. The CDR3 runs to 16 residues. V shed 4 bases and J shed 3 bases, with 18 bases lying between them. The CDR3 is CASSLPDRGLHTEAFF. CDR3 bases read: TGCGCCAGCAGTCTCCCGGATCGGGGTTTGCACACTGAA.

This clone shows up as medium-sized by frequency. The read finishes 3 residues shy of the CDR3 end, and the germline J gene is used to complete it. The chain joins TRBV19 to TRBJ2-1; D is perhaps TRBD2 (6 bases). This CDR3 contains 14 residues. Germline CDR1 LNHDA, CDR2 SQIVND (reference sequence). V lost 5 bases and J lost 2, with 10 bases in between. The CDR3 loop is CASSVLATYNEQFF. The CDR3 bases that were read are TGTGCCAGTAGTGTACTAGCAACCTACAATGAG.

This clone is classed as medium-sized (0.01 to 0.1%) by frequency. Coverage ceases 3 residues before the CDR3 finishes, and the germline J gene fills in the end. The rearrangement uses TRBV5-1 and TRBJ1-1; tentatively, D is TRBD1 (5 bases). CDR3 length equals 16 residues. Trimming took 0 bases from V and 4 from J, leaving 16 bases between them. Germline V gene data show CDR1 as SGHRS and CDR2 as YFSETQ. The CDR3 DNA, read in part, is TGCGCCAGCAGCTTGGGTTTGGTGCGGGGGTTCACTGAA. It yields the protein CASSLGLVRGFTE. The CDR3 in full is CASSLGLVRGFTEAFF.

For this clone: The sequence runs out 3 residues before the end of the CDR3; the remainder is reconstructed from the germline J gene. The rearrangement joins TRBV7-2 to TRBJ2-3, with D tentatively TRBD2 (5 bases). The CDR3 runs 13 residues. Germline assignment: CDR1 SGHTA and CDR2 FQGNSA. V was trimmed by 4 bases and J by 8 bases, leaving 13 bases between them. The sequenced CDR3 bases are TGTGCCAGCAGCTCCCATCGGGGTGGTACG. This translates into CASSSHRGGT. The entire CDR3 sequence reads CASSSHRGGTQYF.

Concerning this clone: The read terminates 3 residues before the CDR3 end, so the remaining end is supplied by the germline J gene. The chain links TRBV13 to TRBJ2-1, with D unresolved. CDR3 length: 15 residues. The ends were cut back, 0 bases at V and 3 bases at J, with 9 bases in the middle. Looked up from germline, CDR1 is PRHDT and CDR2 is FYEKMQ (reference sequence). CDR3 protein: CASSLGRPGYNEQFF. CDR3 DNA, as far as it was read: TGTGCCAGCAGCTTAGGCCGTCCGGGCTACAATGAG.

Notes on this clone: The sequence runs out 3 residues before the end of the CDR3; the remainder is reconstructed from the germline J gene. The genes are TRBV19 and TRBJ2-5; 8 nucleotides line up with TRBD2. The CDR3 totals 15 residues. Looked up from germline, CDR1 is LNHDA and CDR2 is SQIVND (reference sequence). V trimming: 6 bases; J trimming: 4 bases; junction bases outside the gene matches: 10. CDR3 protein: CASSATPTSGETQYF. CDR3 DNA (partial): TGTGCCAGTAGCGCCACGCCCACTAGCGGAGAGACC.

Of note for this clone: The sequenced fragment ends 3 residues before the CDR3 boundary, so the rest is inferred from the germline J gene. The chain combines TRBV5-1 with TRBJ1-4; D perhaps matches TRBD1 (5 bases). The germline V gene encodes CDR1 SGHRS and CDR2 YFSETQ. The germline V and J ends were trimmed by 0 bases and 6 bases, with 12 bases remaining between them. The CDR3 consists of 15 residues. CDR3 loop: CASSLEAGDYEKLFF. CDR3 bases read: TGCGCCAGCAGCTTGGAAGCGGGGGATTATGAAAAA.

CDR3 sequence reads: CARDRGDYGYTF. Partial CDR3 DNA: TGTGCCAGAGACAGGGGGGACTATGGC. The rearrangement links TRBV2 to TRBJ1-2, with 9 nucleotides matching TRBD1. The read halts 3 residues ahead of the CDR3 end, with the missing end drawn from the germline J gene. This CDR3 region has 12 residues. V shed 9 bases, J shed 3 bases, and the junction held 2 bases outside the gene matches. Per the germline V gene, CDR1 is SNHLY and CDR2 is FYNNEI. Variable domain in full (rest from reference TRBV2 and TRBJ1-2): EPEVTQTPSHQVTQMGQEVILRCVPISNHLYFYWYRQILGQKVEFLVSFYNNEISEKSEIFDDQFSVERPDGSNFTLKIRSTKLEDSAMYFCARDRGDYGYTFGSGTRLTVV.

CDR3 region: CASSPQGTGEGTEAFF. The covered CDR3 bases are TGTGCCAGCTCACCACAGGGGACAGGGGAAGGCACTGAA. This sequence joins TRBV18 and TRBJ1-1, with 10 positions matching TRBD1. The missing CDR3 end, 3 residues past where the read stops, is filled in from the germline J gene. V lost 1 base and J lost 4; bases outside the gene matches: 6. Germline V lookup: CDR1 KGHSH, CDR2 LQKENI. CDR3 length: 16 residues.

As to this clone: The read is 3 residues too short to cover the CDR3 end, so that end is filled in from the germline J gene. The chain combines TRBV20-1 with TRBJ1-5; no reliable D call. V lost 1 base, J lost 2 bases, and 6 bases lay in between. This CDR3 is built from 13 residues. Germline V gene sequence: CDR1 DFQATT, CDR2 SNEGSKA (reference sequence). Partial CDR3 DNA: TGCAGTGCTAGAGCGCAGGGCAATCAGCCC. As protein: CSARAQGNQP. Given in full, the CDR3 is CSARAQGNQPQHF.

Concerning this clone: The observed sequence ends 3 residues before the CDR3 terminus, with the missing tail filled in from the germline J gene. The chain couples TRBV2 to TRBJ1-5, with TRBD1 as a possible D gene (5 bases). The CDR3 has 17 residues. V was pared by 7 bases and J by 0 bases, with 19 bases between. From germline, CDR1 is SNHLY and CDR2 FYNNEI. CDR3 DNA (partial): TGTGCCAGCAAGGAGGGCTGGGGACTGAATAGCAATCAGCCC. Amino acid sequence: CASKEGWGLNSNQP. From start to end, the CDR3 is CASKEGWGLNSNQPQHF.

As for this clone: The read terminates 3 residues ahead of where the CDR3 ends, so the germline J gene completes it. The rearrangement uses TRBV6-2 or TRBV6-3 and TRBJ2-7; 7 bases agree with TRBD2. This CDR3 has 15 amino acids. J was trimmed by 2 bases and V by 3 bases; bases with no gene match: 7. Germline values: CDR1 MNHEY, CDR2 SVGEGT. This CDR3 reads CASSYLSGGAYEQYF. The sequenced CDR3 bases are TGTGCCAGCAGTTATCTTTCGGGGGGAGCCTACGAG.

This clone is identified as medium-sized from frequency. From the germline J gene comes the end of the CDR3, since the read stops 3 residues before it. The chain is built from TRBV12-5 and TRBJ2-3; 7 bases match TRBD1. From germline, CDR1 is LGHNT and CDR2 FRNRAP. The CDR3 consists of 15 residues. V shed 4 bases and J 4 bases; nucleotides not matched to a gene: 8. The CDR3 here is CASGSTGTAPDTQYF. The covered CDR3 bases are TGTGCTAGTGGTTCGACAGGGACGGCGCCAGATACG.

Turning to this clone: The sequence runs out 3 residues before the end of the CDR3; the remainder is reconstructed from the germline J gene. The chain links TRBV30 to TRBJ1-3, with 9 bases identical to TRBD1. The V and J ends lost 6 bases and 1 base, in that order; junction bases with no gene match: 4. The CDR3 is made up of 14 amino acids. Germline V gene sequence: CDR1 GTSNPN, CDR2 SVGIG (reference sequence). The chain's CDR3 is CACRDRESGNTIYF. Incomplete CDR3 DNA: TGTGCCTGCCGGGACAGGGAATCTGGAAACACC.

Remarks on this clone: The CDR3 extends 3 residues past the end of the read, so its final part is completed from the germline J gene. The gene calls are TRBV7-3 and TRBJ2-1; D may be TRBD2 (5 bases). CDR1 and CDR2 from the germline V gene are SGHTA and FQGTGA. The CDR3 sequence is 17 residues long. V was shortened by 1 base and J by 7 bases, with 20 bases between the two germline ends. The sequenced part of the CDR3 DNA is TGTGCCAGCAGCTTAATCTCTAGCCCCACCCAACTTAATGAG. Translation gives CASSLISSPTQLNE. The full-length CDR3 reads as CASSLISSPTQLNEQFF.

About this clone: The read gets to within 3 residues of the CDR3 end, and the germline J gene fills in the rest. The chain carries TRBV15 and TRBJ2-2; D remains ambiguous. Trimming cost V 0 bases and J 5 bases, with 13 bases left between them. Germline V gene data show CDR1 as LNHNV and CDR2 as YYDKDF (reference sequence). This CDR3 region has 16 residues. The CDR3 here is CATSRDLLITTGELFF. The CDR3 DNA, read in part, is TGTGCCACCAGCAGAGATCTCCTAATTACTACCGGGGAG.

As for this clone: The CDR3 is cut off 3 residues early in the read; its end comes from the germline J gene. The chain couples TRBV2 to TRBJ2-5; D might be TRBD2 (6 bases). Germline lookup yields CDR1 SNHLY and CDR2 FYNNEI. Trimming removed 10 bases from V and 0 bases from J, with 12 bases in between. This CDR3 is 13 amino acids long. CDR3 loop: CATQRGYQETQYF. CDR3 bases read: TGTGCCACCCAACGGGGGTACCAAGAGACC.

The CDR3 here is CASSPGGTYNEQFF. CDR3 DNA, as far as it was read: TGTGCCAGCTCACCAGGCGGTACCTACAATGAG. The rearrangement joins TRBV18 to TRBJ2-1, with no clear D. The read ends 3 residues shy of where the CDR3 ends; the end is completed using the germline J gene. Germline CDR1 KGHSH, CDR2 LQKENI. The CDR3 covers 14 residues. The V end lost 2 bases, the J end lost 2 bases, and 7 bases lay between the germline ends.

The DNA read from the CDR3 is TGTGCCAGCAGCCAAGGAACAGGGGGCACAGATACG. Translation: CASSQGTGGTDT. The whole CDR3 is CASSQGTGGTDTQYF. This sequence joins TRBV7-9 and TRBJ2-3, with 7 nucleotides matching TRBD1. The CDR3 end falls 3 residues outside the read, so it is completed with the germline J gene. V shed 5 bases, J shed 1 base, and the junction held 6 bases outside the gene matches. Germline assignment: CDR1 SEHNR and CDR2 FQNEAQ (reference sequence). This CDR3 contains 15 residues.

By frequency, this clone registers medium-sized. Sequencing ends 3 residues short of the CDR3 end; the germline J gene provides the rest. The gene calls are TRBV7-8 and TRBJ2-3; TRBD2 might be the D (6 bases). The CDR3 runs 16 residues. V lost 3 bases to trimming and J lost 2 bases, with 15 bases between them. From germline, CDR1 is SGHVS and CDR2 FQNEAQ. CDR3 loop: CASSFETDYFTDTQYF. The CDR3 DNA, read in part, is TGTGCCAGCAGCTTTGAAACGGACTACTTCACAGATACG.

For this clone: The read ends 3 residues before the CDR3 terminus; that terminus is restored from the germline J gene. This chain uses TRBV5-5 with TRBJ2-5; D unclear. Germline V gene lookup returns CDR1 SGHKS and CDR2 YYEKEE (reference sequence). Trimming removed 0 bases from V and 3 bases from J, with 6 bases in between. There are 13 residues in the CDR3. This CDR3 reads CASSLEAEETQYF. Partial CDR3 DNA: TGTGCCAGCAGCTTGGAGGCAGAAGAGACC.

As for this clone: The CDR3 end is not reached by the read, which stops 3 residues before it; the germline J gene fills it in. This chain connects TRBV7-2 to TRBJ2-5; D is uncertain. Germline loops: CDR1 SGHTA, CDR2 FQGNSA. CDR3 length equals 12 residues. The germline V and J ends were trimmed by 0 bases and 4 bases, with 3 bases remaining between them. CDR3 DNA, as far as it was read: TGTGCCAGCAGCTTAGCCCGAGAGACC. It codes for CASSLARET. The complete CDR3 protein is CASSLARETQYF.

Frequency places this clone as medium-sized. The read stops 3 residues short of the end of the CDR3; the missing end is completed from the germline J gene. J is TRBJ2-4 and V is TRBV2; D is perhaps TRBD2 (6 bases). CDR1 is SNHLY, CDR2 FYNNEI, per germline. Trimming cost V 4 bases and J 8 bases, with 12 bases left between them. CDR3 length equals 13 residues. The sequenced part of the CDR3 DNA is TGTGCCAGCAGTGGGGAGGTAGGGGACATT. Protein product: CASSGEVGDI. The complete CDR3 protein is CASSGEVGDIQYF.

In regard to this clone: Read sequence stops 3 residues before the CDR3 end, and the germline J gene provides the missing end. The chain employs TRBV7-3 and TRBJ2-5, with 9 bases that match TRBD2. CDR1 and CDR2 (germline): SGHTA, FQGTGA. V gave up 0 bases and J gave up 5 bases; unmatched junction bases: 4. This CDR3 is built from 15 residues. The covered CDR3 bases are TGTGCCAGCAGCTTAACAGGGACTAGCCGGGAGACC. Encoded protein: CASSLTGTSRET. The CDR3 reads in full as CASSLTGTSRETQYF. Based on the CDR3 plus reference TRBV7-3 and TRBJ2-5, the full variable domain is GAGVSQTPSNKVTEKGKYVELRCDPISGHTALYWYRQSLGQGPEFLIYFQGTGAADDSGLPNDRFFAVRPEGSVSTLKIQRTERGDSAVYLCASSLTGTSRETQYFGPGTRLLVL.

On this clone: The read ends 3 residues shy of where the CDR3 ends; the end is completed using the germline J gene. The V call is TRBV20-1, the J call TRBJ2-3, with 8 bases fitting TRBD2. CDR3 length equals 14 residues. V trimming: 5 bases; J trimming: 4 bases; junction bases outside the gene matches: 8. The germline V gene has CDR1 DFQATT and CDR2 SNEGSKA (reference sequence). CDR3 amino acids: CSAGVAGHADTQYF. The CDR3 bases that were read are TGCAGTGCTGGGGTAGCGGGGCACGCAGATACG.

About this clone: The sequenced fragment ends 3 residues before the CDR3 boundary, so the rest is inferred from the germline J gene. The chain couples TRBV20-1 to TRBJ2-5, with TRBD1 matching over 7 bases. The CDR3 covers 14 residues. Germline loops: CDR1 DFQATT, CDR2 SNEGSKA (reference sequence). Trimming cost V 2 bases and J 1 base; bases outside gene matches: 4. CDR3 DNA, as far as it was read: TGCAGTGCTAGAAATAGACAGGGCCAAGAGACC. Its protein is CSARNRQGQET. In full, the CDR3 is CSARNRQGQETQYF.

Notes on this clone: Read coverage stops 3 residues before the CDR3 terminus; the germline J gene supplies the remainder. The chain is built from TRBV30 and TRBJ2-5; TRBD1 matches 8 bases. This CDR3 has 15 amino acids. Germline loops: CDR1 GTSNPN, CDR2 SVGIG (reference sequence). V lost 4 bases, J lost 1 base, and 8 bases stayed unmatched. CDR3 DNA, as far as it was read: TGTGCCTGGAAAATGGGACAGGCGTCCCAAGAGACC. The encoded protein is CAWKMGQASQET. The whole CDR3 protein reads CAWKMGQASQETQYF.

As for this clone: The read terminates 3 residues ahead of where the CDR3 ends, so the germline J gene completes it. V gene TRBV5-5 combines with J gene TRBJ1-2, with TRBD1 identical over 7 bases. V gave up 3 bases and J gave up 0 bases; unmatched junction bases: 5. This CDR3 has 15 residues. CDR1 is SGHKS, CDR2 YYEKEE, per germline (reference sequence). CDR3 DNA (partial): TGTGCCAGCAGCTCAACAGGGGTAGCTAACTATGGC. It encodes CASSSTGVANYG. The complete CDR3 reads CASSSTGVANYGYTF.

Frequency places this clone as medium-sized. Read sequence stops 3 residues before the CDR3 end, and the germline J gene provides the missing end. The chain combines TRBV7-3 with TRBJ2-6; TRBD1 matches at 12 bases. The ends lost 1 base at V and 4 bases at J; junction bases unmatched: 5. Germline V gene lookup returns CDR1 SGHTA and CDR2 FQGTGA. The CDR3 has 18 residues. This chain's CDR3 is CASSLMGQGAGGANVLTF. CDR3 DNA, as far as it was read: TGTGCCAGCAGCTTAATGGGACAGGGGGCAGGAGGGGCCAACGTC.

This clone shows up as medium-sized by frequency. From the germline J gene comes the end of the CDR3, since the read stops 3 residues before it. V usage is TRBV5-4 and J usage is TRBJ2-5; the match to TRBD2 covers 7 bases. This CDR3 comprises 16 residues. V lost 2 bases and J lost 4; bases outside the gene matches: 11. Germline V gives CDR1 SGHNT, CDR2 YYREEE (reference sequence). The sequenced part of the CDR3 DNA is TGTGCCAGCAGCTTAAGGGCGGGCGGGAGACTAGAGACC. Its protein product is CASSLRAGGRLET. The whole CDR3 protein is CASSLRAGGRLETQYF.